This entry lists 16 T cell receptor beta chains sequenced from one sample in a study of cytomegalovirus exposure and HLA in healthy donors. The PCR was carried out with 60 Vbeta primers and 13 Jbeta primers. Sequencing was performed with immunoSEQ multiplex PCR; in TCRdb, only in-frame clones are kept and a portion is missing. The repertoire includes fewer than 150,000 clones, roughly 80% of them detected once, and 4% to 6% sits in the top ten. The source material was PBMCs. The receptor set was obtained from a woman aged 50 to 65 in good health and CMV-seronegative.

This clone was seen just once. This sequence joins TRBV5-1 and TRBJ2-5, with D possibly matching TRBD1 (6 bases). Germline CDR1 SGHRS, CDR2 YFSETQ. V was cut by 1 base and J by 5 bases, with 9 bases left in between. This CDR3 has 13 residues. Here the CDR3 reads CASSLWTAETQYF. The CDR3 nucleotides are TGCGCCAGCAGCTTGTGGACAGCGGAGACCCAGTACTTC.

This clone was observed a handful of times. V usage is TRBV27 and J usage is TRBJ1-4; D gene unclear. The V and J ends lost 1 base and 6 bases respectively, with 9 bases between them. This CDR3 region has 14 residues. The germline gives CDR1 MNHEY, CDR2 SMNVEV (reference sequence). This CDR3 is CASSLYGSDEKLFF. The DNA of the CDR3 is TGTGCCAGCAGTTTATACGGGAGTGATGAAAAACTGTTTTTT.

This sequence joins TRBV25-1 and TRBJ2-2; TRBD1 matches 8 bases. Trimming took 5 bases from V and 3 from J; bases not matched to a gene: 2. The CDR3 is 14 residues long. CDR1 is MGHDK, CDR2 SYGVNS, per germline. Here the CDR3 DNA reads TGTGCCAGCAGTTCGGGACAGGACACCGGGGAGCTGTTTTTT. Translating gives CASSSGQDTGELFF.

V usage is TRBV19 and J usage is TRBJ2-1; D remains unclear. The germline gives CDR1 LNHDA, CDR2 SQIVND (reference sequence). The V and J ends lost 5 bases and 4 bases respectively, with 9 bases between them. The CDR3 length is 13 residues. CDR3 sequence (DNA): TGTGCCAGTAGTTTGGCAAATTACAATGAGCAGTTCTTC. Translation: CASSLANYNEQFF.

A note on this clone: The junction does not match germline at one end; this may be a read error. This chain connects TRBV7-9 to TRBJ1-1; no clear D gene. This CDR3 comprises 12 residues. CDR1 is SEHNR, CDR2 FQNEAQ, per germline (reference sequence). CDR3: CSSSLLATEAFF. CDR3 bases: TGTTCCAGCAGCTTACTAGCTACTGAAGCTTTCTTT.

The chain is built from TRBV5-6 and TRBJ2-7; D perhaps matches TRBD1 (7 bases). This CDR3 region has 14 residues. Germline assignment: CDR1 SGHDT and CDR2 YYEEEE. Trimming took 1 base from V and 3 from J, leaving 11 bases between them. The CDR3 DNA is TGTGCCAGCAGCTTGAGACAGGGAGGCTACGAGCAGTACTTC. It translates to CASSLRQGGYEQYF.

The gene calls are TRBV6-5 and TRBJ1-4; no clear D gene. The V and J ends lost 6 bases and 7 bases respectively, with 15 bases between them. The CDR3 sequence is 14 residues long. CDR1 and CDR2 (germline): MNHEY, SVGAGI. The CDR3 protein is CASSPPGTSEKLFF. In DNA, the CDR3 is TGTGCCAGCAGCCCTCCGGGAACGAGTGAAAAACTGTTTTTT.

This sequence joins TRBV19 and TRBJ1-5; weak D call: TRBD1 (5 bases). V shed 5 bases and J shed 0 bases, with 14 bases lying between them. Germline lookup yields CDR1 LNHDA and CDR2 SQIVND (reference sequence). The CDR3 spans 16 residues. CDR3 nucleotides: TGTGCCAGTAGTCGCCCACAGGCTCATAGCAATCAGCCCCAGCATTTT. The encoded protein is CASSRPQAHSNQPQHF.

This clone turned up a few times. The chain links TRBV7-2 to TRBJ2-7; TRBD1 agrees at 8 bases. The CDR3 has 14 residues. Germline CDR1 reads SGHTA; CDR2 reads FQGNSA. J gave up 5 bases and V 5 bases, and 8 bases lay outside the gene matches. CDR3 sequence reads: CASSRGQGGHEQYF. The DNA of the CDR3 is TGTGCCAGCAGCAGAGGACAGGGAGGTCACGAGCAGTACTTC.

The chain joins TRBV27 to TRBJ1-2, with 7 bases that match TRBD1. This CDR3 comprises 15 residues. CDR1 and CDR2 (germline): MNHEY, SMNVEV (reference sequence). J was trimmed by 0 bases and V by 0 bases; bases with no gene match: 1. CDR3 in DNA: TGTGCCAGCAGTTTATCCGGGACAGCTAACTATGGCTACACCTTC. Amino acid sequence: CASSLSGTANYGYTF.

This clone was counted a single time. The CDR3: CASSIPAGQGRNEQYF. The CDR3 DNA reads as TGTGCCAGCAGTATACCCGCCGGGCAGGGTAGAAACGAGCAGTACTTC. This chain uses TRBV28 with TRBJ2-7, with D perhaps TRBD1 (5 bases). The V gene lost 5 bases and the J gene lost 5 bases, with 22 bases spanning the gap. The CDR3 covers 16 residues. The germline V gene has CDR1 MDHEN and CDR2 SYDVKM.

The CDR3 bases are TGCAGTGCTAGTGTATCCTACGAGCAGTACTTC. Translating gives CSASVSYEQYF. V and J are TRBV20-1 and TRBJ2-5; D is unclear. The closer fit of TRBJ2-7 to the DNA end suggests the J call may be wrong. The length of the CDR3 is 11 residues. Germline-derived CDR1 and CDR2 are DFQATT and SNEGSKA (reference sequence).

CDR3 sequence (DNA): TGTGCCAGCAGCAAAAGCGGGGGGCAAGAGACCCAGTACTTC. Translating gives CASSKSGGQETQYF. The chain is built from TRBV6-5 and TRBJ2-5; TRBD2 matches at 9 bases. This CDR3 is built from 14 residues. The V and J ends lost 6 bases and 2 bases, in that order; junction bases with no gene match: 4. CDR1 is MNHEY and CDR2 is SVGAGI in the germline V gene.

The chain has TRBV15 and TRBJ1-2; a possible D gene is TRBD1 (5 bases). This CDR3 contains 15 residues. V lost 0 bases and J 4 bases, leaving 12 bases between the germline ends. Per germline, CDR1 LNHNV and CDR2 YYDKDF (reference sequence). The CDR3 here is CATSRDGRGSYGYTF. The CDR3 nucleotides read TGTGCCACCAGCAGAGATGGGAGGGGCAGCTATGGCTACACCTTC.

CDR3 protein: CASTVRDTTGYEQYF. DNA of the CDR3: TGTGCCAGCACAGTCCGGGACACGACGGGCTACGAGCAGTACTTC. The rearrangement joins TRBV2 to TRBJ2-7, with TRBD1 as a possible D gene (6 bases). Trimming left V 7 bases short and J 3 bases short, with 19 bases between. CDR1 and CDR2 from the germline V gene are SNHLY and FYNNEI. This CDR3 comprises 15 residues.

The CDR3 DNA follows: TGTGCCAGTAGTAACAGGGCTAATGAAAAACTGTTTTTT. Its translation is CASSNRANEKLFF. The chain uses TRBV19 and TRBJ1-4; maybe TRBD1 (6 bases). The V gene lost 4 bases and the J gene lost 3 bases, with 6 bases spanning the gap. This CDR3 has 13 residues. Per the germline V gene, CDR1 is LNHDA and CDR2 is SQIVND (reference sequence).